This T cell receptor beta chain was observed in a study of T cells in Graves' hyperthyroidism and ophthalmopathy (dated by TCRdb to about 2019). For the study in its entirety: Peripheral blood was sampled at the time of initial diagnosis, prior to any treatment. A discovery cohort of about a hundred patients, roughly 45 with Graves' ophthalmopathy and 55 to 60 with stable Graves' hyperthyroidism, was used to find distinguishing TCR V-J signatures. Prospective prediction of ophthalmopathy was tested in an independent validation cohort of 18 to 20 hyperthyroidism patients and some 17 patients who later progressed to ophthalmopathy. The 85 to 100 discovery patients were divided at random into training and test sets in a 7:3 ratio. In roughly six Graves' hyperthyroidism patients, the study also compared T-cell repertoires from thyroid tissue with T-cell repertoires from blood. Following sampling, methimazole starting at 30 mg daily was given to hyperthyroidism patients, and high-dose intravenous methylprednisolone was given to ophthalmopathy patients. The paper reports TCR Vbeta CDR3 sequencing of fewer than 150 peripheral blood samples: 40 or so ophthalmopathy, over 70 hyperthyroidism and approximately 17 progressor patients. Overall study outcomes, separate from this receptor: During validation, the model predicted progression to ophthalmopathy a median of around 7 months ahead of onset, with around 71% sensitivity and under 85% specificity. No statistical method was used to fix the sample size in advance, and group allocation was not hidden from the investigators. A 13 V-J signature model separated ophthalmopathy from stable hyperthyroidism, with 87.88% sensitivity and about 81% specificity in cross-validation and 80%/75% in testing. Blood samples also contained most of the expanded thyroid clonotypes (frequency above 0.001), which suggests that blood repertoires may reflect thyroid immune responses.

Ophthalmopathy patients had moderately to severely active disease, with a Clinical Activity Score of 3 or more, a NOSPECS grade of 4 or more, and a disease duration of less than 3 months. The study excluded patients with uncontrolled infections, other autoimmune diseases, pregnancy or lactation. Diagnoses were based on clinical symptoms, serum thyroxine and TRAb, thyroid ultrasound and orbital computed tomography. Ficoll-Paque density gradient centrifugation was used to isolate PBMCs from around 10 ml of fresh peripheral blood. Total RNA was extracted with Trizol reagent, and quality was checked on an Agilent 2100 Bioanalyzer. At least ten counts were recorded for this clonotype. Its recognized antigen is unknown. One junction end does not reproduce the germline sequence, and a read error may be involved. TCR beta CDR3 regions were amplified from RNA transcripts. The TCR CDR3 was subjected to a first round of RT-PCR using the HTBI primer set and the Qiagen OneStep RT-PCR kit. Libraries were constructed in a second round of multiplex PCR, after which size selection and purification were performed. The libraries were sequenced on an Illumina HiSeq2000 using paired-end 100 bp reads. Concerning the study's data processing: SOAPnuke was used to process the raw data, with reads discarded if the reads contained adapters or uncalled bases, had a mean Phred below 15, or lacked an exact constant-primer or identifier match. COPE v1.2.5 was used to merge high-quality paired reads, and clonotypes were defined as unique nucleotide sequences. MiTCR v1.1 was used to align clonotypes to the IMGT TRBV, TRBD and TRBJ reference segments. Analysis was restricted to V-J combinations with a frequency above 0.0001, which covered about 99% of repertoires. A TCS score was defined as the ratio between F50 (clonal expansion) and ExV (chaos), using BLOSUM62-based TCRdist between CDR3 peptides within each V-J. Welch's t-statistics and random forest reduced 450 to 600 V-J features to roughly 13, which were used in a naive Bayes classifier (R e1071). TCRdb itself trimmed the public reads at Q25 with fastp, ran MiXCR and retained productive beta chains. Each entry merges the rows of one CDR3 protein and shows their most common DNA and genes. The authors' filters were not applied to this entry. The sample table holds a few hundred thousand distinct CDR3 sequences, of which about 16% were seen once. Of the sample, 25% to 30% is held by the ten largest clones.

Measured from the cysteine to the phenylalanine, the CDR3 is 16 residues long. Only the CDR3 portion is preserved as DNA: 48 bases, with reading frame beginning at the first base. From the germline V gene (reference sequence), CDR1 is DFQATT and CDR2 is SNEGSKA. The source of this sequence is a woman in her thirties with Graves' ophthalmopathy. Source material: blood. The V gene is TRBV20-1 and the J gene is TRBJ1-5; possibly the D gene is TRBD1, per 6 matching bases. Here the CDR3 is given as CSANRVGSFSNQPQHF. The DNA sequence follows: TGCAGCGCTAACAGGGTAGGTTCATTCAGCAATCAGCCCCAGCATTTT.